Listed below are T cell receptor beta chains from one sample, sequenced in a study of cytomegalovirus exposure and HLA in healthy donors. TCRdb keeps only in-frame clones here, not all; method: immunoSEQ multiplex PCR. The repertoire holds 90,000 to 120,000 clones, with under 85% as singletons. Sequencing was performed on PBMCs. Receptors were obtained from a male donor in good health and CMV-seronegative. The CDR3 runs from the conserved cysteine through the conserved F or W. Each record gives: V gene, D gene, J gene, clone size, CDR3 protein, CDR3 DNA. A D gene is named only where the DNA matches it firmly. Clone size is not always given. Where it is, it says once, few, many or a class for expanded clones.

TRBV6-4	TRBD2	TRBJ2-1	.	CASSVMTVAGVNEQFF	TGTGCCAGCAGTGTCATGACCGTAGCGGGAGTCAATGAGCAGTTCTTC
TRBV15	TRBD2	TRBJ2-1	.	CATSRVAGTSYNEQFF	TGTGCCACCAGCAGAGTAGCGGGAACCTCCTACAATGAGCAGTTCTTC
TRBV6-5	.	TRBJ1-5	.	CASSRGGTSNQPQHF	TGTGCCAGCAGTAGGGGGGGAACTAGCAATCAGCCCCAGCATTTT
TRBV6-1	.	TRBJ1-1	few	CASSVLRGTEAFF	TGTGCCAGCAGTGTTCTACGGGGTACTGAAGCTTTCTTT
TRBV6-1	TRBD1	TRBJ1-5	few	CASREGTGSHQPQHF	TGTGCCAGCAGGGAAGGGACAGGGAGTCATCAGCCCCAGCATTTT
TRBV28	TRBD1	TRBJ2-3	.	CASSLSGQGGADTQYF	TGTGCCAGCAGTTTATCGGGACAGGGCGGGGCAGATACGCAGTATTTT
TRBV6-1	TRBD2	TRBJ2-2	.	CASRTSGYTGELFF	TGTGCCAGCCGGACTAGCGGGTACACCGGGGAGCTGTTTTTT
TRBV5-8	.	TRBJ1-5	.	CASSLTRTGNQPQHF	TGTGCCAGCAGCTTAACCCGGACAGGCAATCAGCCCCAGCATTTT
TRBV27	.	TRBJ2-7	.	CASTSTSYEQYF	TGTGCCAGCACTTCAACTAGTTACGAGCAGTACTTC
TRBV5-1	TRBD1	TRBJ1-4	.	CASSSGTGYEKLFF	TGCGCCAGCAGCTCCGGGACAGGTTACGAAAAACTGTTTTTT
TRBV6-6	TRBD1	TRBJ1-1	.	CATTGVGVVGAFF	TGTGCCACCACAGGGGTTGGTGTTGTTGGAGCTTTCTTT
TRBV28	TRBD2	TRBJ2-7	.	CASHQPSGEQYF	TGTGCCAGCCACCAGCCTAGCGGCGAGCAGTACTTC
TRBV28	TRBD2	TRBJ2-7	few	CASSLPTSHSYEQYF	TGTGCCAGCAGTTTACCGACTAGCCACTCCTACGAGCAGTACTTC
TRBV6-1	TRBD1	TRBJ2-5	once	CASSERDRGLRETQYF	TGTGCCAGCAGTGAACGGGACAGGGGGCTTCGGGAGACCCAGTACTTC
TRBV30	.	TRBJ1-1	.	CAWSYRGNTEAFF	TGTGCCTGGAGCTATCGGGGGAACACTGAAGCTTTCTTT
TRBV25-1	TRBD1	TRBJ2-3	.	CASSGWGQGNADTQYF	TGTGCCAGCAGTGGGTGGGGACAGGGGAATGCAGATACGCAGTATTTT
TRBV28	.	TRBJ2-7	.	CACLQTGRPSEQYF	TGTGCCTGTCTACAGACAGGGAGGCCCAGCGAGCAGTACTTC
TRBV6-4	.	TRBJ2-3	.	CASSPGGDTQYF	TGTGCCAGCAGCCCAGGGGGGGATACGCAGTATTTT
TRBV6-5	TRBD2	TRBJ2-3	.	CASSFSGSSTDTQYF	TGTGCCAGCAGTTTTAGCGGGAGTAGCACAGATACGCAGTATTTT
TRBV4-1	TRBD2	TRBJ2-7	.	CASSQGLREGREQYF	TGCGCCAGCAGCCAAGGTTTGCGGGAGGGTAGGGAGCAGTACTTC